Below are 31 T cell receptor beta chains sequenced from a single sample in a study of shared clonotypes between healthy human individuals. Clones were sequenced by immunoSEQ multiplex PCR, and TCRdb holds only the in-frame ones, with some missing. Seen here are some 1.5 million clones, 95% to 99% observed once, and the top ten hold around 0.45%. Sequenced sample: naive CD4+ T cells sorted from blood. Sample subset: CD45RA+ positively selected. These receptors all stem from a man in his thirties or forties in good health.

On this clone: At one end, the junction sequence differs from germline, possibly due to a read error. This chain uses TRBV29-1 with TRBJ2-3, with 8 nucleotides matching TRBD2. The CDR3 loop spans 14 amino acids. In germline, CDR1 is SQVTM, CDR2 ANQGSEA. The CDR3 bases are TGCGGCGTTGAAGCGGGAGCGGGGACAGATACGCAGTATTTT. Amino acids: CGVEAGAGTDTQYF.

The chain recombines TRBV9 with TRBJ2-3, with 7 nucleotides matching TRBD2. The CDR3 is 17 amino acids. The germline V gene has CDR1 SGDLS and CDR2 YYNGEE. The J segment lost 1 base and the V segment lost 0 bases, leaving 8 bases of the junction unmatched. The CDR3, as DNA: TGTGCCAGCAGCGTAGAGGGGTCTAGCGGACGCACAGATACGCAGTATTTT. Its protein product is CASSVEGSSGRTDTQYF.

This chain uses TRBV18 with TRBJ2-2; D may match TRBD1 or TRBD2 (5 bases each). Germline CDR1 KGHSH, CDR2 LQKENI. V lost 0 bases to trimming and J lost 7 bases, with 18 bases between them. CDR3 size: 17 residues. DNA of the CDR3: TGTGCCAGCTCACCACCTACGAGCGGAGGAACAGGCGGGGAGCTGTTTTTT. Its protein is CASSPPTSGGTGGELFF.

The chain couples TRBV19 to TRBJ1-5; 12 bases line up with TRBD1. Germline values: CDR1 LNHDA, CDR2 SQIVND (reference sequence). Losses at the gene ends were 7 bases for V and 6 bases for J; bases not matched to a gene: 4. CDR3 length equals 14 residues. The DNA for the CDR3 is TGTGCCAGTACCGGGACAGGGGGCCTTCAGCCCCAGCATTTT. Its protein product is CASTGTGGLQPQHF.

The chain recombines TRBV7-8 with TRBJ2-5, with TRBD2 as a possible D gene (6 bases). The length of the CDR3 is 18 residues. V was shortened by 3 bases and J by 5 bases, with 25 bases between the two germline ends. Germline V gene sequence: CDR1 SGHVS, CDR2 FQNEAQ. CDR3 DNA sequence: TGTGCCAGCAGCTTGCGGACGACGTGGCGGGGTTCCCCGGAGACCCAGTACTTC. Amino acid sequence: CASSLRTTWRGSPETQYF.

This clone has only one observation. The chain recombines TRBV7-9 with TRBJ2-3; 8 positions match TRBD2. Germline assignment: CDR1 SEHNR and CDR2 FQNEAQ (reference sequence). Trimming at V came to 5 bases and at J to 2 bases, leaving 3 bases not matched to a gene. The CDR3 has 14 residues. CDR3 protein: CASSRTSHTDTQYF. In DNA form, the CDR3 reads TGTGCCAGCAGCCGGACTAGCCACACAGATACGCAGTATTTT. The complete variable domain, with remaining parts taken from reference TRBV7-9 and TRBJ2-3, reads DTGVSQNPRHKITKRGQNVTFRCDPISEHNRLYWYRQTLGQGPEFLTYFQNEAQLEKSRLLSDRFSAERPKGSFSTLEIQRTEQGDSAMYLCASSRTSHTDTQYFGPGTRLTVL.

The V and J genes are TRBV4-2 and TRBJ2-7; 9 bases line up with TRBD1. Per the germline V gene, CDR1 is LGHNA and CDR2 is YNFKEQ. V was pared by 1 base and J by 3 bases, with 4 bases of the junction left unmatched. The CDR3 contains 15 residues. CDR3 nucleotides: TGTGCCAGCAGCCAAGGTGACAGGGGGAGCTACGAGCAGTACTTC. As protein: CASSQGDRGSYEQYF.

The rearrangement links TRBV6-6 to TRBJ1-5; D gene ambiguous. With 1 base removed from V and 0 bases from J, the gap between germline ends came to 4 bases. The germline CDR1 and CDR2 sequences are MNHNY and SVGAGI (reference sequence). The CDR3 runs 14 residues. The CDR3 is CASSYYGSNQPQHF. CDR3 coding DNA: TGTGCCAGCAGTTACTATGGTAGCAATCAGCCCCAGCATTTT.

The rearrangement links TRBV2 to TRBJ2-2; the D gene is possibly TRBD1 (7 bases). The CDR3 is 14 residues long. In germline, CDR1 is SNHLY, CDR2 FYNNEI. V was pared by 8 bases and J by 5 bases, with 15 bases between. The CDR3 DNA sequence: TGTGCCAGCGAGGAGACAGGGACTACCGGGGAGCTGTTTTTT. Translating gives CASEETGTTGELFF.

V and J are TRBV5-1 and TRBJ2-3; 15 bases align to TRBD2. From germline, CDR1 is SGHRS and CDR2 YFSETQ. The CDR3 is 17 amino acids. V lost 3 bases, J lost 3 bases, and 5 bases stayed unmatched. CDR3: CASSWGLAGGGTDTQYF. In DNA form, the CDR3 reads TGCGCCAGCAGCTGGGGACTAGCGGGAGGCGGGACAGATACGCAGTATTTT.

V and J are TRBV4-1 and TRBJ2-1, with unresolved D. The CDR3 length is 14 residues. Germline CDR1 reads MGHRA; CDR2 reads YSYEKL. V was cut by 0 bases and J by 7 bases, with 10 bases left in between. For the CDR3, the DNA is TGCGCCAGCAGCCAAGAACCACTGCGGAATGAGCAGTTCTTC. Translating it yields CASSQEPLRNEQFF.

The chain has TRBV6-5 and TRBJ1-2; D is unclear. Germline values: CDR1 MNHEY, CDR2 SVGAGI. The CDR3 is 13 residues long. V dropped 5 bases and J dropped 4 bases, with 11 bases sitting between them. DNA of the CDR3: TGTGCCAGCAGTACAGCAGGAATCTATGGCTACACCTTC. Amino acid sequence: CASSTAGIYGYTF.

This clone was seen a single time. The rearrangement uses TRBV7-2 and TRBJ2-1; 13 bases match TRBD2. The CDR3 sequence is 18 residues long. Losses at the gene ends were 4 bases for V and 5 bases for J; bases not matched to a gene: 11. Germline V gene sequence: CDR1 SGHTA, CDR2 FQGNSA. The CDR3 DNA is TGTGCCAGCAGCTCGAAGCTGGCCGGGACTAGCGGGGACAATGAGCAGTTCTTC. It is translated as CASSSKLAGTSGDNEQFF.

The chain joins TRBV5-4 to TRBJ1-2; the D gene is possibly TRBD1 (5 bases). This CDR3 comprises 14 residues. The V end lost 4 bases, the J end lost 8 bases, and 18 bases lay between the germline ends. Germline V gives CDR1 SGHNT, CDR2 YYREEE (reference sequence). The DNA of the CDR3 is TGTGCCAGCAGCCTGAGGTCAGGGTCCGGGGGCTACACCTTC. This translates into CASSLRSGSGGYTF.

The DNA for the CDR3 is TGTGCCAGCAGCCCTCACAACAGGAACACTGAAGCTTTCTTT. Its translation: CASSPHNRNTEAFF. V is TRBV7-2 and J is TRBJ1-1; no reliable D call. The CDR3 is 14 amino acids. Germline V gene data show CDR1 as SGHTA and CDR2 as FQGNSA. V shed 5 bases and J shed 1 base, with 11 bases lying between them.

CDR3 sequence: CASSQKVDTEAFF. CDR3 DNA: TGTGCCAGCAGCCAAAAGGTAGACACTGAAGCTTTCTTT. The V and J genes are TRBV9 and TRBJ1-1, with D unresolved. Germline V gene sequence: CDR1 SGDLS, CDR2 YYNGEE. Trimming pared 4 bases from V and 3 bases from J, leaving 10 bases between. This CDR3 spans 13 amino acids.

CDR3 sequence: CASSLDEAETQYF. The CDR3 bases are TGTGCCAGCAGCTTAGATGAGGCGGAGACCCAGTACTTC. The chain recombines TRBV5-6 with TRBJ2-5; D remains ambiguous. V was trimmed by 2 bases and J by 5 bases, leaving 10 bases between them. Germline CDR1 is SGHDT and CDR2 is YYEEEE. This CDR3 is built from 13 residues.

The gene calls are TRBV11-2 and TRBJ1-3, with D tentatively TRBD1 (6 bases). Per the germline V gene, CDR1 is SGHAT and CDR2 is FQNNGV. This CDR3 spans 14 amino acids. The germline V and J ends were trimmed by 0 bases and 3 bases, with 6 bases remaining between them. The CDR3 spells CASSLETGGNTIYF. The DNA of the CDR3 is TGTGCCAGCAGCTTAGAGACAGGTGGAAACACCATATATTTT.

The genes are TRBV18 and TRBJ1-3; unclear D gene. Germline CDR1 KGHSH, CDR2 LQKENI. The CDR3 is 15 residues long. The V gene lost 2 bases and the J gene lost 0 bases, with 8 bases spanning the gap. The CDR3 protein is CASSPLGNSGNTIYF. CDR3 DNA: TGTGCCAGCTCACCATTGGGGAACTCTGGAAACACCATATATTTT.

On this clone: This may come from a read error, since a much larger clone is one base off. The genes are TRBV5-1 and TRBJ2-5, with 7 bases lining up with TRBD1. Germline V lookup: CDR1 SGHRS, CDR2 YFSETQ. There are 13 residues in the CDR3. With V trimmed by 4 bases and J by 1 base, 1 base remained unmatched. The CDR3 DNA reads TGCGCCAGCAGCGGGGACAGCCAAGAGACCCAGTACTTC. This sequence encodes CASSGDSQETQYF.

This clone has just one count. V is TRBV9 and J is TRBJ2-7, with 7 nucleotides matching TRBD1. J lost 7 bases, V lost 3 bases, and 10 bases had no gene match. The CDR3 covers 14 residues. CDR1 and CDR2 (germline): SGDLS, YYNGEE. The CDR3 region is CASSAGQTFGEQYF. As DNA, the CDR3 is TGTGCCAGCAGCGCGGGACAGACCTTCGGGGAGCAGTACTTC. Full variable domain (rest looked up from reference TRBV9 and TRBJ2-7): DSGVTQTPKHLITATGQRVTLRCSPRSGDLSVYWYQQSLDQGLQFLIQYYNGEERAKGNILERFSAQQFPDLHSELNLSSLELGDSALYFCASSAGQTFGEQYFGPGTRLTVT.

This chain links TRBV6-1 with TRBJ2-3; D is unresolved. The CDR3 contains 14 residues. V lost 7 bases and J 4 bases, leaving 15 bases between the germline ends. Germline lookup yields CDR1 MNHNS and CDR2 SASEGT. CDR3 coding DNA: TGTGCCAGCATGTCCGGGCATGAGGCAGATACGCAGTATTTT. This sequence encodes CASMSGHEADTQYF.

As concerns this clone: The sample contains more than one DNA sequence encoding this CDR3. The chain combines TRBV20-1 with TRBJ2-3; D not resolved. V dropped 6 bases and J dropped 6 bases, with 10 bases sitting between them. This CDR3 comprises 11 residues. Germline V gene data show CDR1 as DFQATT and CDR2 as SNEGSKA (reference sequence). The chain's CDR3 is CSAGRTDTQYF. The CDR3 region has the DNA TGCAGTGCGGGAAGAACCGATACGCAGTATTTT.

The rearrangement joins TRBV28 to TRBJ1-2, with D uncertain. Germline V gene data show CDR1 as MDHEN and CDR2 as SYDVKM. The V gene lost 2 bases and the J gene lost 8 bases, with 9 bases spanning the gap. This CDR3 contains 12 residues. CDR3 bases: TGTGCCAGCAGTTTAGTGGGGAACGGCTACACCTTC. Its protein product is CASSLVGNGYTF.

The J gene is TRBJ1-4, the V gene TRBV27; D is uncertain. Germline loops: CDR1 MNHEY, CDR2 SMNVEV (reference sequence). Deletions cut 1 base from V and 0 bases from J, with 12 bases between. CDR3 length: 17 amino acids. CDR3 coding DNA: TGTGCCAGCAGTTTATTTGGTGGACCATCAACTAATGAAAAACTGTTTTTT. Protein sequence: CASSLFGGPSTNEKLFF.

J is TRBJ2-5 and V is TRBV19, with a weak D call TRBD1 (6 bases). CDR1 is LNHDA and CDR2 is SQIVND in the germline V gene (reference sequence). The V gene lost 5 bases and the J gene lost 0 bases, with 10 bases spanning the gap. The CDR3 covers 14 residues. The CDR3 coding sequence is TGTGCCAGTAGTCTCCACAGGGACCAAGAGACCCAGTACTTC. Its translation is CASSLHRDQETQYF.

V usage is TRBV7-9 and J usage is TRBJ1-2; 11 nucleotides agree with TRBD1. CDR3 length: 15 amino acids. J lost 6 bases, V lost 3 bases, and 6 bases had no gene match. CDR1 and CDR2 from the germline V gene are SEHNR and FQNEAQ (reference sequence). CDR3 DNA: TGTGCCAGCAGCTTCGGAGGACAGGGGGCACATGGCTACACCTTC. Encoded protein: CASSFGGQGAHGYTF.

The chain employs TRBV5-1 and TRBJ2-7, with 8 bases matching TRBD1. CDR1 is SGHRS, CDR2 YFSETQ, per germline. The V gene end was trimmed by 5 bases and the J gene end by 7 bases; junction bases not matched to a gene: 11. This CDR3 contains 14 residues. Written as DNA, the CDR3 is TGCGCCAGCAGTCCGGGACAGGTGCTTGGAGAGCAGTACTTC. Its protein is CASSPGQVLGEQYF.

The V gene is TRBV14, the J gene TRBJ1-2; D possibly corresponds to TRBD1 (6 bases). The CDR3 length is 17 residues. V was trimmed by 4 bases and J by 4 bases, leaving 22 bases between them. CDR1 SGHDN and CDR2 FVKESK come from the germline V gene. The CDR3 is CASSRQGSGAAGYGYTF. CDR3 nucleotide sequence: TGTGCCAGCAGCCGCCAGGGGTCAGGGGCTGCCGGCTATGGCTACACCTTC.

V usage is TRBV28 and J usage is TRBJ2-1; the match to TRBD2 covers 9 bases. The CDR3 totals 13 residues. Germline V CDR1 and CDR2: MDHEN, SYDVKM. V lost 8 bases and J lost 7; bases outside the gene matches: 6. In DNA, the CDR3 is TGTGCCAGCCTCTTAGCGGGAGAGAATGAGCAGTTCTTC. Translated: CASLLAGENEQFF.

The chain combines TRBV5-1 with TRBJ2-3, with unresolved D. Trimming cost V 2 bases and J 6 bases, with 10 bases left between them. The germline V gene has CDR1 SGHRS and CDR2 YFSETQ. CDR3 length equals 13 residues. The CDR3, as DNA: TGCGCCAGCAGCTTCTTAGGGCCCGATACGCAGTATTTT. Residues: CASSFLGPDTQYF.